Below, 27 T cell receptor beta chains from the same sample are listed, as sequenced in a study of T cell changes during pregnancy in multiple sclerosis. TCRdb keeps only in-frame clones here, not all; method: immunoSEQ multiplex PCR. This sample has approximately 90,000 clones, with 85% to 95% found just once. Sequences were derived from peripheral blood, sampled before pregnancy. The receptor source for this set is a female donor with multiple sclerosis, enrolled in a pregnancy study.

The V call is TRBV29-1, the J call TRBJ1-1; maybe TRBD1 (5 bases). Deletions cut 6 bases from V and 1 base from J, with 27 bases between. Germline V CDR1 and CDR2: SQVTM, ANQGSEA. The length of the CDR3 is 18 residues. CDR3 in amino acids: CSVDPHSLSGWGNTEAFF. CDR3 DNA sequence: TGCAGCGTGGACCCACACTCTCTTTCAGGGTGGGGGAACACTGAAGCTTTCTTT.

The chain carries TRBV4-1 and TRBJ2-1, with TRBD1 matching 9 bases. CDR3 length: 17 residues. J lost 4 bases, V lost 0 bases, and 7 bases had no gene match. Germline CDR1 is MGHRA and CDR2 is YSYEKL. As DNA, the CDR3 is TGCGCCAGCAGCCAAGAATCCGGGACAGGGTTTTACAATGAGCAGTTCTTC. It yields the protein CASSQESGTGFYNEQFF.

This clone was found once. At the DNA level, this CDR3 is encoded by other sequences in the same sample as well. The chain is built from TRBV30 and TRBJ2-1; D is perhaps TRBD2 (5 bases). V lost 2 bases, J lost 8 bases, and 13 bases lay in between. The CDR3 has 13 residues. Germline loops: CDR1 GTSNPN, CDR2 SVGIG (reference sequence). The CDR3 here is CAWSYGNLDEQFF. The CDR3 DNA sequence: TGTGCCTGGAGTTACGGGAATCTCGATGAGCAGTTCTTC. Filled out from reference TRBV30 and TRBJ2-1, the complete variable domain reads SQTIHQWPATLVQPVGSPLSLECTVEGTSNPNLYWYRQAAGRGLQLLFYSVGIGQISSEVPQNLSASRPQDRQFILSSKKLLLSDSGFYLCAWSYGNLDEQFFGPGTRLTVL.

The gene calls are TRBV5-1 and TRBJ1-6, with TRBD1 identical over 7 bases. This CDR3 has 14 residues. Germline V gene data show CDR1 as SGHRS and CDR2 as YFSETQ. Losses at the gene ends were 4 bases for V and 5 bases for J; bases not matched to a gene: 3. CDR3 nucleotide sequence: TGCGCCAGCAGCCCAGGACAGGATAATTCACCCCTCCACTTT. It is translated as CASSPGQDNSPLHF.

This chain connects TRBV4-1 to TRBJ2-5; D gene uncertain. The length of the CDR3 is 16 residues. V was trimmed by 0 bases and J by 2 bases, leaving 13 bases between them. In germline, CDR1 is MGHRA, CDR2 YSYEKL. The CDR3 sequence is CASSQDISGGQETQYF. The CDR3, as DNA: TGCGCCAGCAGCCAAGATATATCCGGCGGTCAAGAGACCCAGTACTTC.

In this sample, this clone turned up once. V is TRBV4-1 and J is TRBJ1-3; D possibly corresponds to TRBD1 (5 bases). The CDR3 length is 15 residues. CDR1 is MGHRA, CDR2 YSYEKL, per germline. The V gene lost 2 bases and the J gene lost 7 bases, with 15 bases spanning the gap. The CDR3 DNA is TGCGCCAGCAGCCAAAGCAGCAGGGATATGAACACCATATATTTT. Translating it yields CASSQSSRDMNTIYF.

The chain joins TRBV7-2 to TRBJ1-1, with 7 bases fitting TRBD1. Germline loops: CDR1 SGHTA, CDR2 FQGNSA. The CDR3 sequence is 13 residues long. Trimming at V came to 6 bases and at J to 10 bases, leaving 11 bases not matched to a gene. The CDR3: CASRFSTGTAAFF. CDR3 in DNA: TGTGCCAGCAGGTTCTCGACCGGGACAGCAGCTTTCTTT.

V is TRBV10-3 and J is TRBJ2-1, with TRBD1 matching over 10 bases. The germline V gene encodes CDR1 ENHRY and CDR2 SYGVKD. The trim removed 5 bases at V and 2 bases at J, leaving 3 bases unmatched. CDR3 length: 15 amino acids. CDR3 coding DNA: TGTGCCATCAGTCCTGACAGGGGGCCCTACAATGAGCAGTTCTTC. It is translated as CAISPDRGPYNEQFF.

This chain links TRBV6-5 with TRBJ1-5; a weak D match, TRBD1 (5 bases). Germline assignment: CDR1 MNHEY and CDR2 SVGAGI. The V and J ends lost 6 bases and 2 bases respectively, with 14 bases between them. The CDR3 runs to 15 residues. In nucleotides, the CDR3 is TGTGCCAGCAGCCCCAGGAGGGGCGGCAATCAGCCCCAGCATTTT. It translates to CASSPRRGGNQPQHF.

CDR3 bases: TGCGCCAGCAGCTTACTAGCGGGGGGTTACAATGAGCAGTTCTTC. Translation: CASSLLAGGYNEQFF. The chain is built from TRBV5-1 and TRBJ2-1; TRBD2 agrees at 12 bases. This CDR3 is 15 amino acids long. Germline-derived CDR1 and CDR2 are SGHRS and YFSETQ. The V gene end was trimmed by 2 bases and the J gene end by 4 bases; junction bases not matched to a gene: 1.

This sequence joins TRBV5-1 and TRBJ2-7, with TRBD2 matching over 7 bases. Germline values: CDR1 SGHRS, CDR2 YFSETQ. V was pared by 3 bases and J by 0 bases, with 6 bases of the junction left unmatched. The CDR3 consists of 15 residues. For the CDR3, the DNA is TGCGCCAGCAGCTGGGGGTCGGGGGGCTCCTACGAGCAGTACTTC. Its translation: CASSWGSGGSYEQYF.

The chain combines TRBV18 with TRBJ1-2; TRBD1 might be the D (5 bases). The CDR3 has 15 residues. Trimming left V 3 bases short and J 4 bases short, with 15 bases between. Germline V gene lookup returns CDR1 KGHSH and CDR2 LQKENI. CDR3 DNA sequence: TGTGCCAGCTCACCGCCCAGGGATGGTGTCTATGGCTACACCTTC. This codes for CASSPPRDGVYGYTF.

The V gene is TRBV18, the J gene TRBJ1-1; D uncertain. In germline, CDR1 is KGHSH, CDR2 LQKENI. Deletions cut 3 bases from V and 0 bases from J, with 20 bases between. The CDR3 has 18 amino acids. CDR3 coding DNA: TGTGCCAGCTCACCCCGTCCGGGTAGAGGTACTATGAACACTGAAGCTTTCTTT. The encoded protein is CASSPRPGRGTMNTEAFF.

The J gene is TRBJ2-2, the V gene TRBV19; 11 nucleotides match TRBD2. The CDR3 runs to 16 residues. V was clipped by 6 bases and J by 7 bases; unmatched bases: 10. Germline V gives CDR1 LNHDA, CDR2 SQIVND (reference sequence). CDR3 nucleotides: TGTGCCAGTAGCAAAGGGACTAGCGGCGCGGGCGGGGAGCTGTTTTTT. Its protein is CASSKGTSGAGGELFF.

The DNA of the CDR3 is TGTGCCAGCAGCAGGCGGGGAAGAGAGGGACAGCCCCAGCATTTT. This translates into CASSRRGREGQPQHF. The genes are TRBV27 and TRBJ1-5; D is unclear. Germline-derived CDR1 and CDR2 are MNHEY and SMNVEV (reference sequence). Trimming cost V 6 bases and J 7 bases, with 19 bases left between them. The CDR3 has 15 amino acids.

J is TRBJ1-1 and V is TRBV18; D might be TRBD1 (6 bases). The germline V gene has CDR1 KGHSH and CDR2 LQKENI. V shed 3 bases and J shed 2 bases, with 13 bases lying between them. This CDR3 spans 15 amino acids. CDR3 sequence (DNA): TGTGCCAGCTCACCCGATCAGGGGAGAAACACTGAAGCTTTCTTT. This gives the protein CASSPDQGRNTEAFF.

This clone was seen once. V is TRBV9 and J is TRBJ1-1; a weak D match, TRBD1 (5 bases). The V and J ends lost 4 bases and 2 bases respectively, with 15 bases between them. The CDR3 has 15 residues. Germline assignment: CDR1 SGDLS and CDR2 YYNGEE. The CDR3 coding sequence is TGTGCCAGCAGCTTTGGGGCGTCAGCCAACACTGAAGCTTTCTTT. It codes for CASSFGASANTEAFF.

The CDR3, as DNA: TGTGCCAGCAGCGTAGCAGCGGGAGGGCCTGTGGAGACCCAGTACTTC. Translating it yields CASSVAAGGPVETQYF. This chain uses TRBV9 with TRBJ2-5; 10 bases fit TRBD2. The CDR3 is made up of 16 amino acids. The germline V gene has CDR1 SGDLS and CDR2 YYNGEE. The junction had 7 bases not matched to a gene; V was cut back by 0 bases and J by 5 bases.

V and J are TRBV7-2 and TRBJ1-1; TRBD1 is a possible D gene (6 bases). From germline, CDR1 is SGHTA and CDR2 FQGNSA. The CDR3 has 14 residues. V was clipped by 2 bases and J by 4 bases, with 11 bases between them. The CDR3 coding sequence is TGTGCCAGCAGCTTATCCGGGGGGGCCACTGAAGCTTTCTTT. Its protein is CASSLSGGATEAFF.

In its sample, this clone was seen once. The chain joins TRBV6-5 to TRBJ1-1; 9 positions match TRBD1. CDR1 MNHEY and CDR2 SVGAGI come from the germline V gene. The CDR3 length is 16 residues. V shed 4 bases, J shed 0 bases, and the junction held 6 bases outside the gene matches. The CDR3, as DNA: TGTGCCAGCAGTTTTTCATACAGGGGGCTGAACACTGAAGCTTTCTTT. Translation gives CASSFSYRGLNTEAFF.

The CDR3: CASSGSGGADTQYF. CDR3 bases: TGTGCCAGCAGCGGTAGCGGGGGGGCAGATACGCAGTATTTT. The chain combines TRBV9 with TRBJ2-3; 11 bases map to TRBD2. V shed 3 bases and J 4 bases; nucleotides not matched to a gene: 1. Germline V lookup: CDR1 SGDLS, CDR2 YYNGEE. This CDR3 is 14 amino acids long.

This clone showed up just once. This chain joins TRBV28 and TRBJ1-1, with TRBD1 as a possible D gene (5 bases). The CDR3 consists of 21 residues. CDR1 MDHEN and CDR2 SYDVKM come from the germline V gene. The V end lost 3 bases, the J end lost 0 bases, and 29 bases lay between the germline ends. CDR3 residues: CASSLGTRRGREGDMNTEAFF. The CDR3 bases are TGTGCCAGCAGTTTGGGGACTCGAAGAGGGAGGGAGGGAGATATGAACACTGAAGCTTTCTTT.

This chain joins TRBV6-5 and TRBJ2-3; the D gene is possibly TRBD2 (5 bases). This CDR3 is built from 15 residues. Germline V CDR1 and CDR2: MNHEY, SVGAGI. Trimming cost V 4 bases and J 3 bases, with 14 bases left between them. The chain's CDR3 is CASSSGRERTDTQYF. CDR3 coding DNA: TGTGCCAGCAGTTCAGGTCGCGAGCGGACAGATACGCAGTATTTT.

The genes are TRBV11-3 and TRBJ2-2; 8 bases align to TRBD1. The CDR3 extends over 14 amino acids. Germline V CDR1 and CDR2: SGHNT, YENEEA. The junction had 8 bases not matched to a gene; V was cut back by 5 bases and J by 9 bases. In DNA, the CDR3 is TGTGCCAGCAGCCCAAACAGGGGGACCCGGGAGCTGTTTTTT. It yields the protein CASSPNRGTRELFF.

The count of this clone is one. The chain links TRBV28 to TRBJ1-2; D perhaps matches TRBD1 (5 bases). Trimming stripped 1 base from V and 8 bases from J, with 17 bases between. There are 15 residues in the CDR3. Germline loops: CDR1 MDHEN, CDR2 SYDVKM. The CDR3 DNA is TGTGCCAGCAGTTTATACGGCGGGCAGGGAGGAGGCTACACCTTC. It translates to CASSLYGGQGGGYTF.

The V call is TRBV11-2, the J call TRBJ2-1; TRBD1 agrees at 12 bases. J was trimmed by 8 bases and V by 6 bases; bases with no gene match: 14. CDR3 size: 17 residues. The germline V gene has CDR1 SGHAT and CDR2 FQNNGV. The CDR3 DNA is TGTGCCAGCAGTTCGTATGATGGGACAGGGGGCCGAGATGAGCAGTTCTTC. It yields the protein CASSSYDGTGGRDEQFF.

This chain links TRBV7-9 with TRBJ2-2; D is undetermined. The CDR3 spans 15 residues. V shed 5 bases and J shed 3 bases, with 13 bases lying between them. Germline CDR1 SEHNR, CDR2 FQNEAQ (reference sequence). The CDR3 loop reads CASSNPGLDTGELFF. DNA of the CDR3: TGTGCCAGCAGCAACCCTGGCTTGGACACCGGGGAGCTGTTTTTT.